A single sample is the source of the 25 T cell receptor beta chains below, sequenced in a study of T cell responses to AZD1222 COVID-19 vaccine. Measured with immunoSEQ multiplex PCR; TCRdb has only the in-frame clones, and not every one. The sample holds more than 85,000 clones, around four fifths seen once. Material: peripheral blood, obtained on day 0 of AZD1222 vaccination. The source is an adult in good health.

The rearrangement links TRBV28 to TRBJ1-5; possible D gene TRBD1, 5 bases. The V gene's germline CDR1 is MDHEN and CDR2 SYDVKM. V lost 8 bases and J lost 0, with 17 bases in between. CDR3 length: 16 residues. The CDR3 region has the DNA TGTGCCAGCCTCCAGGGAGGGGCTTATAGCAATCAGCCCCAGCATTTT. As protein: CASLQGGAYSNQPQHF.

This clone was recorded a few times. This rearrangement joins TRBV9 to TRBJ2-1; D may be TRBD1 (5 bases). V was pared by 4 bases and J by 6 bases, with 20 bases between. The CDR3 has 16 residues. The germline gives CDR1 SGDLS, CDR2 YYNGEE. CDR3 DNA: TGTGCCAGCAGCTCTCTTACGGGTCCAACAGGCAATGAGCAGTTCTTC. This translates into CASSSLTGPTGNEQFF.

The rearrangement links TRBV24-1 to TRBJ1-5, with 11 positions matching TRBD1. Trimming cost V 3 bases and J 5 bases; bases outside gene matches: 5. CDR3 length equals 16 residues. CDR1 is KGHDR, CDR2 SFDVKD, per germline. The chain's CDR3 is CATSDPRTGGYQPQHF. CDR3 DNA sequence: TGTGCCACCAGTGATCCCCGGACAGGGGGCTATCAGCCCCAGCATTTT.

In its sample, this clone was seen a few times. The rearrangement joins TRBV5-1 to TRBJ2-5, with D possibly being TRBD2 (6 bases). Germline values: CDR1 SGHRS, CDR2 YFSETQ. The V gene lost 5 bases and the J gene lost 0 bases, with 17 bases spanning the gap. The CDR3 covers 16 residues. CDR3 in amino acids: CASSAGSDTDQETQYF. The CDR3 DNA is TGCGCCAGCAGTGCGGGGTCCGACACTGACCAAGAGACCCAGTACTTC.

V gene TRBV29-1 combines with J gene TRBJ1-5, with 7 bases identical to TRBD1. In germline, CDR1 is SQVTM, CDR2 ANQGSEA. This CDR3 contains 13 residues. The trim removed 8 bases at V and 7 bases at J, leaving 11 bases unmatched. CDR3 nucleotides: TGCAGCACCTCGACAGGGCCCAGGCAGCCCCAGCATTTT. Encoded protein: CSTSTGPRQPQHF. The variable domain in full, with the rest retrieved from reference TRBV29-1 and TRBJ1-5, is SAVISQKPSRDICQRGTSLTIQCQVDSQVTMMFWYRQQPGQSLTLIATANQGSEATYESGFVIDKFPISRPNLTFSTLTVSNMSPEDSSIYLCSTSTGPRQPQHFGDGTRLSIL.

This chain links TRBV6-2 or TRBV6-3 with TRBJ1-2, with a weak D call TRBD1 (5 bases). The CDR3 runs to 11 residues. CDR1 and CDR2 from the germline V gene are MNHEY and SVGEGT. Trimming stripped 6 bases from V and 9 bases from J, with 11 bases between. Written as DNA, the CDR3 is TGTGCCAGCAGCCCCCGGGGACGCTACACCTTC. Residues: CASSPRGRYTF.

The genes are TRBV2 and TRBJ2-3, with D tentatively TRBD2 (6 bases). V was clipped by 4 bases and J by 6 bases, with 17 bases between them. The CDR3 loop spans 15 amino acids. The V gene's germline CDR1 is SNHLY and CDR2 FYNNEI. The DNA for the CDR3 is TGTGCCAGCAGTGGGCGGGCGGGGCCCGGGGATACGCAGTATTTT. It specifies CASSGRAGPGDTQYF.

This chain's CDR3 is CATSGRGLGQPQHF. CDR3 coding DNA: TGTGCCACCAGTGGCCGAGGGCTAGGGCAGCCCCAGCATTTT. This chain links TRBV24-1 with TRBJ1-5; D call uncertain. Germline assignment: CDR1 KGHDR and CDR2 SFDVKD. Trimming took 5 bases from V and 7 from J, leaving 14 bases between them. The CDR3 is 14 residues long.

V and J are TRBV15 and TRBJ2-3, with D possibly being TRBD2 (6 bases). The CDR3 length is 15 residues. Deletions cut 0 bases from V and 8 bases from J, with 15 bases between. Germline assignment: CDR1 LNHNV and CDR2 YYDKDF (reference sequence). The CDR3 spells CATSRDREWGVTQYF. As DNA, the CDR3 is TGTGCCACCAGCAGAGATCGGGAGTGGGGGGTTACGCAGTATTTT.

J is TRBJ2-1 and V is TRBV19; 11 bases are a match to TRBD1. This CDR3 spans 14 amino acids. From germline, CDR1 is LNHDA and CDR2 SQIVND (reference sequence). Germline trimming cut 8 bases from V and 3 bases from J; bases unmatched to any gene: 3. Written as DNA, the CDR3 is TGTGCCAGTGGACAGGGGGCGGTCTACAATGAGCAGTTCTTC. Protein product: CASGQGAVYNEQFF.

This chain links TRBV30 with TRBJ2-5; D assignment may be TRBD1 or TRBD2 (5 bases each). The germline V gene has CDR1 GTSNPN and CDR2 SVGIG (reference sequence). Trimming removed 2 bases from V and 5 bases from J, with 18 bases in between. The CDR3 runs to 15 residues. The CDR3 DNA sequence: TGTGCCTGGAGTCCCGAACGGGGCGCCTCGGAGACCCAGTACTTC. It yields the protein CAWSPERGASETQYF.

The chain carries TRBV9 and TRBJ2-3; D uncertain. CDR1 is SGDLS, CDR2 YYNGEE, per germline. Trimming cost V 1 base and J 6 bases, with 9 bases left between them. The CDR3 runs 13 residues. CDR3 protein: CASSVSRGDTQYF. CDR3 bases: TGTGCCAGCAGCGTAAGCCGTGGGGATACGCAGTATTTT.

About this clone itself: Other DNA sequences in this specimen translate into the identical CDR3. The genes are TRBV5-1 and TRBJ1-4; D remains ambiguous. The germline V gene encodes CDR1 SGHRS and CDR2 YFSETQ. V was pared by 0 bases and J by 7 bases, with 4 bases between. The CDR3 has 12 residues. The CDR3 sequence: CASSLDGEKLFF. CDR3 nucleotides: TGCGCCAGCAGCTTGGATGGTGAAAAACTGTTTTTT.

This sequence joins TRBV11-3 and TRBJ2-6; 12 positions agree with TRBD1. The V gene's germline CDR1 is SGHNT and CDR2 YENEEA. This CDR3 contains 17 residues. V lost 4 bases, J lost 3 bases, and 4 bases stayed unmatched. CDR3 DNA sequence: TGTGCCAGCAGCTCCGGGACAGGGGGCCATGGGGCCAACGTCCTGACTTTC. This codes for CASSSGTGGHGANVLTF.

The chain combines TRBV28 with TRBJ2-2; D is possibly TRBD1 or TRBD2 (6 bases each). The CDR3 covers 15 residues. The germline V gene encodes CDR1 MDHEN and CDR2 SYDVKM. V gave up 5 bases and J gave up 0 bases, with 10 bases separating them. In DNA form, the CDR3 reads TGTGCCAGCAGTCGGGGGCACGCGAACACCGGGGAGCTGTTTTTT. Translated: CASSRGHANTGELFF.

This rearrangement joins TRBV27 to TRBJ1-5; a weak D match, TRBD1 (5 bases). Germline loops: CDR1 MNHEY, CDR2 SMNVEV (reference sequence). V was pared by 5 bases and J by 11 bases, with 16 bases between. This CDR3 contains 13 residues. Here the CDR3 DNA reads TGTGCCAGCAGTATTGACCCACAGGTTTCCCAGCATTTT. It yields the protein CASSIDPQVSQHF.

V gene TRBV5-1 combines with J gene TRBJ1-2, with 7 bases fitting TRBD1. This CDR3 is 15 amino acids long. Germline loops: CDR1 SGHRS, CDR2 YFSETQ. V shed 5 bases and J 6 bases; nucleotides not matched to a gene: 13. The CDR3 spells CASSLGGAGQDGYTF. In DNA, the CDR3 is TGCGCCAGCAGTCTAGGGGGCGCCGGTCAGGATGGCTACACCTTC.

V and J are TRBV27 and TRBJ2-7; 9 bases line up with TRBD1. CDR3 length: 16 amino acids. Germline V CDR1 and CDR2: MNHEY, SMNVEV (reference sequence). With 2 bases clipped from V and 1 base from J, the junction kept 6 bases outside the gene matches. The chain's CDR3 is CASSLTPGQGSYEQYF. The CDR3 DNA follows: TGTGCCAGCAGTTTAACCCCGGGACAGGGATCCTACGAGCAGTACTTC.

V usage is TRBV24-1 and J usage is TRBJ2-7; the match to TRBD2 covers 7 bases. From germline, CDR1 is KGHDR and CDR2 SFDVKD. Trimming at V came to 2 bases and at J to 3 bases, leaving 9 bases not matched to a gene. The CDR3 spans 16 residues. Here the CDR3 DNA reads TGTGCCACCAGTGATTCGCGGGACGGGAGGATCTACGAGCAGTACTTC. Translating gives CATSDSRDGRIYEQYF.

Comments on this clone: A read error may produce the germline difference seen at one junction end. CDR3 sequence: CASSLVGSRFSF. DNA of the CDR3: TGTGCCAGCAGCTTAGTAGGGAGTCGATTTTCCTTC. The rearrangement uses TRBV11-2 and TRBJ1-2; unclear D gene. CDR1 and CDR2 (germline): SGHAT, FQNNGV. This CDR3 has 12 amino acids.

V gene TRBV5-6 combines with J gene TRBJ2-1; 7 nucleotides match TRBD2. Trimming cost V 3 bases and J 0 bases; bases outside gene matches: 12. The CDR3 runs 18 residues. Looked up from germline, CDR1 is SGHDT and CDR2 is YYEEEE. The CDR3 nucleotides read TGTGCCAGCAGCTATCCTGGGAGGGTAGCGGTCTCCTACAATGAGCAGTTCTTC. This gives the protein CASSYPGRVAVSYNEQFF.

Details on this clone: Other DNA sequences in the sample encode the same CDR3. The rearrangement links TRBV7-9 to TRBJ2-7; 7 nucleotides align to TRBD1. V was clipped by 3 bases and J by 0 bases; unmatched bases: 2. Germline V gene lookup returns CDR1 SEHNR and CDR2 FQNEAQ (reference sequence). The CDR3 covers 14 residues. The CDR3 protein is CASSLGQSSYEQYF. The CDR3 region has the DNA TGTGCCAGCAGCTTGGGACAGTCCTCCTACGAGCAGTACTTC.

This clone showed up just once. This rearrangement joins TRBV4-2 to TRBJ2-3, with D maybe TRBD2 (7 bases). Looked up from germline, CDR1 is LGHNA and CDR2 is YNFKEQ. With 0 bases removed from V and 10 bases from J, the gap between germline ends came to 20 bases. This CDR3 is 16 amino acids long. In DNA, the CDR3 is TGTGCCAGCAGCCAAGAAGGGGGAGGACTAGGTTTAGCGCAGTATTTT. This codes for CASSQEGGGLGLAQYF.

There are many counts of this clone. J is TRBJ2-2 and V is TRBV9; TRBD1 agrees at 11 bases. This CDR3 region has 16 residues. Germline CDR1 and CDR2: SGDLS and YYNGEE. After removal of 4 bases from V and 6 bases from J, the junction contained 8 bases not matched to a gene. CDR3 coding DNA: TGTGCCAGCAGCCCACCTGGACAGGGGGCGGCCGGGGAGCTGTTTTTT. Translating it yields CASSPPGQGAAGELFF.

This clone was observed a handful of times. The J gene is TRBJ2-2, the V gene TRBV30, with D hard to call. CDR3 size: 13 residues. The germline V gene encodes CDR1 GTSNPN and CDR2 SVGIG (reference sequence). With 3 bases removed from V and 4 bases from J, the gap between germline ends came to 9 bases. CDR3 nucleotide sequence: TGTGCCTGGAGCCCCGGGCGCACCGGGGAGCTGTTTTTT. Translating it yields CAWSPGRTGELFF.